This T cell receptor beta chain was identified during a study of blood T cell repertoires in COVID-19. The wider study: The study drew acute and convalescent COVID-19 samples from the United States, Italy and Spain. T cells, B-cell-depleted T cells, or PBMCs provided the cDNA or gDNA that served as material.

The germline V gene has CDR1 SGHDN and CDR2 FVKESK. The V end lost 5 bases, the J end lost 1 base, and 12 bases lay between the germline ends. This CDR3 spans 14 amino acids. Profiled with immunoSEQ multiplex PCR; TCRdb holds only in-frame clones, not every one. The sample holds roughly 110,000 clones, almost 85% seen once. The chain combines TRBV14 with TRBJ2-7; D is possibly TRBD2 (6 bases). Sequencing used peripheral blood. This TCR came from a human donor in a cohort sampled during active COVID-19. The CDR3 region is CASSWAEGSYEQYF. The CDR3, as DNA: TGTGCCAGCAGCTGGGCGGAGGGATCCTACGAGCAGTACTTC.